This TCR beta chain was sequenced during a study of shared clonotypes between healthy human individuals. Overall study: Each donor had three CD4 naive, three CD4 memory, two CD8 naive and one CD8 memory plate.

A word on this clone: The antigen is not known.

CDR3 length: 14 residues. With 4 bases clipped from V and 6 bases from J, the junction kept 6 bases outside the gene matches. Looked up from germline, CDR1 is GTSNPN and CDR2 is SVGIG (reference sequence). The study separated CD4+ cells into CD45RA+ naive and CD45RA-negative memory subsets. In the study's own analysis: ImmunoSEQ junction-only sequences lacked quality scores, so their filtering differed. TCRdb keeps only in-frame clones here, not all; method: immunoSEQ multiplex PCR. V and J calls and clone size are as listed in that table; D and trimming were resolved from the DNA. The data show more than 2 million clones, roughly 94% seen once. The study's findings and limits: When compared with the clonotypes that were shared by all four sorted-subset donors, the non-shared clonotypes turned out to have lower generation probabilities.

The J gene is TRBJ2-5, the V gene TRBV30; 12 bases align to TRBD2. The specimen sequenced was naive CD4+ T cells sorted from blood. Indicated subset: CD45RA+ positively selected. The receptor's source is a young man in good health. The CDR3 loop reads CAWMLAGGPKTQYF. DNA of the CDR3: TGTGCCTGGATGCTAGCGGGAGGGCCGAAGACCCAGTACTTC.